The source of this T cell receptor (beta chain) is a study of beta chain features in type 1 diabetes. Study summary: The examined sorted cells totaled some 99 million across samples. The study, taken as a whole, reports: Reads derived from cDNA could over-represent cells showing high TCR expression. Any HLA effect on TCRB rearrangement was left unresolved by small sub-analyses.

Expressed TCRB transcripts got sequenced, as all isolated RNA was reverse transcribed. Libraries were prepared by immunoSEQ multiplex PCR; TCRdb keeps only in-frame clonotypes and omits some of them. Found here are under 800,000 clones, about 16% of them singletons; the top ten hold around 0.1%. In its sample, this clone was seen a few times. The antigen is unknown. This CDR3 is 12 amino acids long. V shed 11 bases and J shed 11 bases, with 22 bases lying between them. Germline V lookup: CDR1 MNHNS, CDR2 SASEGT. The gene calls are TRBV6-1 and TRBJ2-7, with D perhaps matching TRBD1 (6 bases). Sequenced: naive CD4+ T cells from blood. This TCR derives from a man in his late teens or twenties in good health. The CDR3 loop reads CALMAPHRVEYF. The CDR3 DNA is TGTGCCCTCATGGCCCCCCACAGGGTGGAGTACTTC.